The next 9 T cell receptor beta chains were all read from a single sample in a study of T cell responses to AZD1222 COVID-19 vaccine. Using immunoSEQ multiplex PCR, the repertoire was profiled, and TCRdb retains in-frame clones only, with some absent. Among about 270,000 clones listed, almost 95% were seen once. Sequenced here: peripheral blood, sampled 28 days after the second AZD1222 dose. These receptors originate from an adult who received the AZD1222 COVID-19 vaccine.

This chain connects TRBV10-3 to TRBJ1-1, with 9 nucleotides matching TRBD1. This CDR3 is 14 amino acids long. The germline CDR1 and CDR2 sequences are ENHRY and SYGVKD. After removal of 8 bases from V and 2 bases from J, the junction contained 6 bases not matched to a gene. The chain's CDR3 is CAIRDRELNTEAFF. Here the CDR3 DNA reads TGTGCCATCCGGGACAGGGAGCTTAACACTGAAGCTTTCTTT.

The V gene is TRBV4-3, the J gene TRBJ1-2; D uncertain. V was clipped by 4 bases and J by 6 bases, with 15 bases between them. Germline lookup yields CDR1 LGHNA and CDR2 YSLEER. CDR3 length: 14 residues. The CDR3 DNA follows: TGCGCCAGCAGCCTAGTGGGTGGAACGAATGGCTACACCTTC. Residues: CASSLVGGTNGYTF.

This chain uses TRBV24-1 with TRBJ2-7; 10 nucleotides align to TRBD1. The CDR3 covers 15 residues. Germline lookup yields CDR1 KGHDR and CDR2 SFDVKD. Trimming took 6 bases from V and 3 from J; bases not matched to a gene: 7. The DNA of the CDR3 is TGTGCCACCAGTTCATTAAGGACAGGGGGCTACGAGCAGTACTTC. Translating it yields CATSSLRTGGYEQYF.

The sample holds one count of this clone. The CDR3 protein is CASSYVGDQPQHF. CDR3 bases: TGTGCCAGCAGTTACGTCGGGGATCAGCCCCAGCATTTT. The chain links TRBV6-5 to TRBJ1-5; D is ambiguous. V gave up 2 bases and J gave up 5 bases, with 7 bases separating them. CDR3 length equals 13 residues. Germline assignment: CDR1 MNHEY and CDR2 SVGAGI.

V usage is TRBV6-5 and J usage is TRBJ2-2, with D unresolved. CDR3 length equals 12 residues. The V and J ends lost 6 bases and 2 bases respectively, with 4 bases between them. Germline V gene data show CDR1 as MNHEY and CDR2 as SVGAGI. The CDR3 region has the DNA TGTGCCAGCAGAATCAACACCGGGGAGCTGTTTTTT. Its translation is CASRINTGELFF.

This clone was observed once. The chain recombines TRBV28 with TRBJ1-2; weak D call: TRBD1 (6 bases). V was trimmed by 6 bases and J by 12 bases, leaving 20 bases between them. This CDR3 has 13 residues. Germline assignment: CDR1 MDHEN and CDR2 SYDVKM. The CDR3 here is CASSRTVEGVHTF. For the CDR3, the DNA is TGTGCCAGCAGCCGAACCGTGGAGGGGGTCCACACCTTC.

Concerning this clone: At one of its ends the junction is not consistent with the germline gene, which may arise from a read error. The rearrangement uses TRBV13 and TRBJ2-7; TRBD1 matches at 7 bases. The germline CDR1 and CDR2 sequences are PRHDT and FYEKMQ (reference sequence). The CDR3 is made up of 11 amino acids. DNA for the CDR3: TGTGCCAGCAGCTCGGGACAGCAACTTCGCTTC. It specifies CASSSGQQLRF. Full variable domain (missing parts from reference TRBV13 and TRBJ2-7): AAGVIQSPRHLIKEKRETATLKCYPIPRHDTVYWYQQGPGQDPQFLISFYEKMQSDKGSIPDRFSAQQFSDYHSELNMSSLELGDSALYFCASSSGQQLRFGPGTRLTVT.

The V call is TRBV28, the J call TRBJ2-7; TRBD1 or TRBD2 may be the D gene (7 bases each). Per the germline V gene, CDR1 is MDHEN and CDR2 is SYDVKM. There are 15 residues in the CDR3. The germline V and J ends were trimmed by 5 bases and 0 bases, with 14 bases remaining between them. The CDR3 DNA reads TGTGCCAGCAGTCCAGGGGGAGGGTACTCCTACGAGCAGTACTTC. Amino acid sequence: CASSPGGGYSYEQYF.

The rearrangement links TRBV6-5 to TRBJ2-7, with 7 bases fitting TRBD2. The trim removed 7 bases at V and 3 bases at J, leaving 6 bases unmatched. The length of the CDR3 is 13 residues. Per the germline V gene, CDR1 is MNHEY and CDR2 is SVGAGI. CDR3 DNA: TGTGCCAGCACCGAACCGGGGGGCTACGAGCAGTACTTC. It encodes CASTEPGGYEQYF.